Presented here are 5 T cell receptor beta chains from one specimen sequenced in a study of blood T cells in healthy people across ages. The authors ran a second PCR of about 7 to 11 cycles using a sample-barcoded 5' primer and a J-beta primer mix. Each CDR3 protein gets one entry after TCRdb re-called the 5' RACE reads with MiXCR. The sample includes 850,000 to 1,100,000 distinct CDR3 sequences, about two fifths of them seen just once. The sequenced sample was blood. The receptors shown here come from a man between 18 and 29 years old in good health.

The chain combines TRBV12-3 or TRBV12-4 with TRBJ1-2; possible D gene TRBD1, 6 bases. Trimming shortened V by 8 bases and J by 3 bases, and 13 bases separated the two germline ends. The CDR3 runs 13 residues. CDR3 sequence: CASGQSHYYGYTF. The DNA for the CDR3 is TGTGCCAGCGGACAGTCGCACTACTATGGCTACACCTTC.

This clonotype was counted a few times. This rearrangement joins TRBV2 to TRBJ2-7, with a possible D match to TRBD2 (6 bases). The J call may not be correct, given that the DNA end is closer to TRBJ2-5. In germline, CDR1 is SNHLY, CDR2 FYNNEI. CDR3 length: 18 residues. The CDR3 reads CASSEGERGGTGLETQYF. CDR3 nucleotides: TGTGCCAGCAGTGAAGGGGAGAGGGGAGGAACAGGTCTGGAGACCCAGTACTTC.

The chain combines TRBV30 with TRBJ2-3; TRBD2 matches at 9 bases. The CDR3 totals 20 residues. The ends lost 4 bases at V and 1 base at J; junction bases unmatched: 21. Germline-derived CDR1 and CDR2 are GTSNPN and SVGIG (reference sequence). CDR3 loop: CAWTPNYSGGSFRGTDTQYF. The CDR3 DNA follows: TGTGCCTGGACCCCCAATTACAGCGGGGGGAGCTTTCGTGGCACAGATACGCAGTATTTT. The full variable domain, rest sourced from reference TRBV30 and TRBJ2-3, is SQTIHQWPATLVQPVGSPLSLECTVEGTSNPNLYWYRQAAGRGLQLLFYSVGIGQISSEVPQNLSASRPQDRQFILSSKKLLLSDSGFYLCAWTPNYSGGSFRGTDTQYFGPGTRLTVL.

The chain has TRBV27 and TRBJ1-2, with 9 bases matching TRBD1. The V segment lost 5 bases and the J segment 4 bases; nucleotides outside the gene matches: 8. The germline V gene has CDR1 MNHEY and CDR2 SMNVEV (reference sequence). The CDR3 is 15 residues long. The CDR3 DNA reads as TGTGCCAGCAGTCTCAAACAGGGGGCCGGCTATGGCTACACCTTC. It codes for CASSLKQGAGYGYTF.

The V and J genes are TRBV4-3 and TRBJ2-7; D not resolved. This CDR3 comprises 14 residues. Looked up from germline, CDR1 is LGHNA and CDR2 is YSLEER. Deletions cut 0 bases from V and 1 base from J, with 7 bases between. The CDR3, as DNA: TGCGCCAGCAGCCAAGATCCGGCTTCCTACGAGCAGTACTTC. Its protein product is CASSQDPASYEQYF.